The subject of this entry is one T cell receptor beta chain. This entry comes from a study of T cell changes during pregnancy in multiple sclerosis. The CDR3 is 15 amino acids. Clones were read by immunoSEQ multiplex PCR, and TCRdb kept only the in-frame ones, dropping some. The sample includes about 87,000 clones, around 93% of them seen just once. Sample: peripheral blood, taken in the third trimester of pregnancy. The TCR sequence derives from a female donor in good health, enrolled as a control in a pregnancy study. The chain joins TRBV21-1 to TRBJ1-1. TRBV21-1 is a pseudogene segment. Here the CDR3 reads CASSKAGGENTEAFF. Here the CDR3 DNA reads TGTGCCAGCAGCAAAGCGGGGGGAGAGAACACTGAAGCTTTCTTT.